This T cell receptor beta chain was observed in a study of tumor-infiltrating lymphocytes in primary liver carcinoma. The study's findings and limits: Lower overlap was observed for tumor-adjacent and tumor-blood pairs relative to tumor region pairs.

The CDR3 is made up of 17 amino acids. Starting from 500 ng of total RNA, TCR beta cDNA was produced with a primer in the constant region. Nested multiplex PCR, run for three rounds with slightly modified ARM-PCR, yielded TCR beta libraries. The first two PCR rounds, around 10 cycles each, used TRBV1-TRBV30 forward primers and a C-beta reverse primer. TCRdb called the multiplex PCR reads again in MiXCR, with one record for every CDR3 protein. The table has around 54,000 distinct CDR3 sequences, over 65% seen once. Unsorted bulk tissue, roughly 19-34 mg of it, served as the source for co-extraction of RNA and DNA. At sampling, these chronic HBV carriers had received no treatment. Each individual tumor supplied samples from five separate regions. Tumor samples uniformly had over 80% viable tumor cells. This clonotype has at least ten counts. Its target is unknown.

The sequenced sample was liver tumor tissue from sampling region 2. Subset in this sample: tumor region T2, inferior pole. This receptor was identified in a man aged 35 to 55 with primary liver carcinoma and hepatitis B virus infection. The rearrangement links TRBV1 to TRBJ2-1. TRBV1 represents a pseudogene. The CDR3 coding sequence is TGCACCAGCAGCCAAGACCCCGACGGGCTCTCCTACAATGAGCAGTTCTTC. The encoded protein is CTSSQDPDGLSYNEQFF.